This T cell receptor beta chain was found in a study of blood T cell repertoires in COVID-19. The overall study: PBMCs, B-cell-depleted T cells, or T cells provided the cDNA or gDNA that made up the material.

To note about this clone: Other DNA sequences in this sample translate to the same CDR3.

CDR1 is SGHRS, CDR2 YFSETQ, per germline. The length of the CDR3 is 14 residues. The V gene lost 0 bases and the J gene lost 1 base, with 7 bases spanning the gap. Sequencing was performed with immunoSEQ multiplex PCR; in TCRdb, only in-frame clones are kept and a portion is missing. The sample records tens of thousands of clones, about 83% being singletons. The rearrangement joins TRBV5-1 to TRBJ1-1; tentative D call: TRBD1 (5 bases). The sample comprised peripheral blood. The TCR was taken from a human donor in a cohort sampled during active COVID-19. The CDR3 DNA follows: TGCGCCAGCAGCTTGGATAGGGGGAACACTGAAGCTTTCTTT. The encoded protein is CASSLDRGNTEAFF.